The 2 T cell receptor beta chains listed next were all sequenced from one sample in a study of blood T cell repertoires in COVID-19. TCRdb's copy holds only in-frame clones and misses some; the assay was immunoSEQ multiplex PCR. The repertoire holds 300,000 to 450,000 clones, around 89% seen once, with around 2.8% in the top ten. Specimen: peripheral blood. The receptors stem from a young woman with COVID-19, enrolled during active disease.

The chain recombines TRBV15 with TRBJ1-1, with a tentative D call TRBD1 (6 bases). The CDR3 has 13 residues. Germline V gene lookup returns CDR1 LNHNV and CDR2 YYDKDF (reference sequence). Trimming cost V 1 base and J 6 bases, with 9 bases left between them. The CDR3 is CATSRGQVSEAFF. CDR3 DNA: TGTGCCACCAGCAGAGGACAGGTTTCTGAAGCTTTCTTT.

This chain joins TRBV1 and TRBJ2-2; TRBD2, the table's D call, lacks a check against the DNA. TRBV1 is recorded as a pseudogene. The CDR3 spans 16 residues. CDR3 sequence: CTSIKRGGSDPGELFF. In nucleotides, the CDR3 is TGCACCAGCATTAAACGTGGAGGTAGCGATCCCGGGGAGCTGTTTTTT.